The clone carrying this T cell receptor (beta chain) has ten or more counts. The antigen is unknown. For CDR3 and TCR beta VDJ profiling, genomic DNA was the template used. From the reads, TCRdb called clonotypes with MiXCR, one entry per CDR3 protein. The table shows about 190,000 distinct CDR3 sequences, with around half occurring only once. The sample originates from a study of CD8+CD57+ T cells in acquired aplastic anemia. Background on the study: The DNA of sorted CD4+ and CD8+ cells averaged roughly 3.2 ug. Study-wide findings and caveats: Patients and controls shared some 30 CD8+ CDR3 sequences. No significant difference in CD8+ Simpson's diversity was found between patients and controls.

Germline loops: CDR1 SGDLS, CDR2 YYNGEE. After removal of 4 bases from V and 4 bases from J, the junction contained 10 bases not matched to a gene. The CDR3 totals 15 residues. This sequence originates from a human donor in good health, serving as a control. The chain uses TRBV9 and TRBJ1-1, with 7 bases aligning to TRBD1. Sequenced sample: sorted CD4+, CD8+, or CD8+CD57+ T cells (not recorded which) from PBMCs. CDR3 in DNA: TGTGCCAGCAGCCCGACGACAGGGTTGGTCACTGAAGCTTTCTTT. Protein sequence: CASSPTTGLVTEAFF.